This record concerns one TCR beta chain sequence. Original data processing: Using reference gene primer amplification, nucleated cell counts were estimated. Sequencing used immunoSEQ multiplex PCR; TCRdb keeps in-frame clones, though not all of them. That table supplies the V and J calls and clone size; D and trimming were determined from the DNA. The profile covers nearly 250,000 clones, with around nine tenths appearing a single time and about 1.7% taken by the ten largest. The record originates from a study of blood T cell repertoires in COVID-19. Study summary: Samples came from the United States, Italy and Spain, spanning acute and convalescent COVID-19. T cells, B-cell-depleted T cells, or PBMCs provided the cDNA or gDNA that served as material.

Germline assignment: CDR1 SGHVS and CDR2 FQNEAQ. V shed 0 bases and J shed 2 bases, with 19 bases lying between them. The CDR3 loop spans 18 amino acids. Sequencing input: peripheral blood. The receptor comes from a woman in her sixties or seventies who had recovered from COVID-19. J is TRBJ1-2 and V is TRBV7-8; weak D call: TRBD1 (5 bases). CDR3 nucleotide sequence: TGTGCCAGCAGCTTAGCGCGATGGACAAACCCTGCCAACTATGGCTACACCTTC. Its protein is CASSLARWTNPANYGYTF. The whole variable domain, remainder taken from reference TRBV7-8 and TRBJ1-2, is GAGVSQSPRYKVAKRGQDVALRCDPISGHVSLFWYQQALGQGPEFLTYFQNEAQLDKSGLPSDRFFAERPEGSVSTLKIQRTQQEDSAVYLCASSLARWTNPANYGYTFGSGTRLTVV.